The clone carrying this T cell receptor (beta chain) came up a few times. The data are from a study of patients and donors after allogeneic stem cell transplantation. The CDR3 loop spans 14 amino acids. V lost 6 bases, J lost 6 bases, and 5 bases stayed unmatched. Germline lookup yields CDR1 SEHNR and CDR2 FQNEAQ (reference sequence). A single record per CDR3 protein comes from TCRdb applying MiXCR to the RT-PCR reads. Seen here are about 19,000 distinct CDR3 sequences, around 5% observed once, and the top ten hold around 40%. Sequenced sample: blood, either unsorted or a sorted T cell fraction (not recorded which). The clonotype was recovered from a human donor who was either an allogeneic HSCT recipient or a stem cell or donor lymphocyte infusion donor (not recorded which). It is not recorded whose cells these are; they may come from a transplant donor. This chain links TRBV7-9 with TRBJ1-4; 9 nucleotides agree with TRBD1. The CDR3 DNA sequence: TGTGCCAGCAGGTACACAGGGGGCGATGAAAAACTGTTTTTT. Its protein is CASRYTGGDEKLFF.